This TCR beta chain was observed in a study of blood T cells in healthy people across ages. Next came a second PCR, run for roughly 6 to 11 cycles, which used a sample-barcoded 5' primer along with a J-beta primer mix. TCRdb used MiXCR to reprocess the 5' RACE reads, holding one entry per CDR3 protein. The table lists 660,000 or so distinct CDR3 sequences, under 65% of them singletons. The TCR comes from a man in his 60s in good health. The sequencing sample was made of blood.

Here the CDR3 DNA reads TGTGCCAGCAGCCCCTTTGGGGGGGGATTATCCGAGCAGTTCTTC. This encodes CASSPFGGGLSEQFF. The chain links TRBV14 to TRBJ2-1, with 7 nucleotides matching TRBD2. The CDR3 runs 15 residues. J lost 10 bases, V lost 4 bases, and 13 bases had no gene match. CDR1 is SGHDN, CDR2 FVKESK, per germline. Supplemented by reference TRBV14 and TRBJ2-1, the full variable domain reads EAGVTQFPSHSVIEKGQTVTLRCDPISGHDNLYWYRRVMGKEIKFLLHFVKESKQDESGMPNNRFLAERTGGTYSTLKVQPAELEDSGVYFCASSPFGGGLSEQFFGPGTRLTVL.